Shown below are 2 T cell receptor beta chains from a single sample sequenced in a study of blood T cell repertoires in COVID-19. Clones were read by immunoSEQ multiplex PCR, and TCRdb kept only the in-frame ones, dropping some. Here the sample spans about 130,000 clones, approximately 88% being singletons. The sample comprised peripheral blood. These receptor sequences come from a man aged 55 to 69 with acute or convalescent COVID-19.

V is TRBV7-2 and J is TRBJ2-3, with 7 bases identical to TRBD1. Germline values: CDR1 SGHTA, CDR2 FQGNSA. The V gene end was trimmed by 5 bases and the J gene end by 0 bases; junction bases not matched to a gene: 5. The CDR3 extends over 15 amino acids. The CDR3 loop reads CASSPDRRSTDTQYF. In DNA, the CDR3 is TGTGCCAGCAGCCCGGACAGGAGAAGCACAGATACGCAGTATTTT.

The sample holds one count of this clone. This rearrangement joins TRBV7-7 to TRBJ2-2, with a possible D match to TRBD2 (7 bases). This CDR3 has 15 residues. Germline values: CDR1 SSHAT, CDR2 FNYEAQ (reference sequence). Between the trimmed V and J ends, which lost 4 bases and 2 bases, there was a span of 11 bases. The CDR3 is CASSWGGGNTGELFF. The DNA of the CDR3 is TGTGCCAGCAGCTGGGGGGGCGGAAACACCGGGGAGCTGTTTTTT.